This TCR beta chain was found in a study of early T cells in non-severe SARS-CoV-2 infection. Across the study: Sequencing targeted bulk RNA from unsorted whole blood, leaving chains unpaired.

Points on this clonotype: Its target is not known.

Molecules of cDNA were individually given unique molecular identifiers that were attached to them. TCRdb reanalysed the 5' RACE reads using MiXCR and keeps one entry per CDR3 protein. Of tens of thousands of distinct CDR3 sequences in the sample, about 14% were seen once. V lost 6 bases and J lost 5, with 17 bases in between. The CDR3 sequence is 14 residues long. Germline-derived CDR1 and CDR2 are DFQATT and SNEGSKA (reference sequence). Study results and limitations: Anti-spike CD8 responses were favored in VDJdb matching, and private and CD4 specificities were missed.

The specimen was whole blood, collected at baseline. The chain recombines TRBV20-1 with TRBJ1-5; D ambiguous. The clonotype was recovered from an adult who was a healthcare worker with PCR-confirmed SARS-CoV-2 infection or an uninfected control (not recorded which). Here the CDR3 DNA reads TGCAGTGCGCGCCTAGGGTCCGTTTATCAGCCCCAGCATTTT. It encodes CSARLGSVYQPQHF.